This T cell receptor beta chain comes out of a study of shared clonotypes between healthy human individuals. V lost 0 bases and J 6 bases, leaving 6 bases between the germline ends. Germline V gives CDR1 LNHDA, CDR2 SQIVND (reference sequence). This CDR3 comprises 13 residues. Study-level points and caveats: When compared with the clonotypes that were shared by all four sorted-subset donors, the non-shared clonotypes turned out to have lower generation probabilities.

Worth noting for this clone: Its antigen is not identified.

Sequencing was performed with immunoSEQ multiplex PCR; in TCRdb, only in-frame clones are kept and a portion is missing. The data show fewer than 3 million clones, approximately 90% seen once. This receptor was obtained from a man between 18 and 29 years old in good health. Some clones in this sample may be carry-over from other donors' samples. The chain combines TRBV19 with TRBJ1-5; TRBD1 is a possible D gene (5 bases). The specimen was naive CD4+ T cells from PBMCs. Subset indicated: CD45RA+ positively selected. The CDR3 DNA follows: TGTGCCAGTAGTATAGAGCAGGGTCAGCCCCAGCATTTT. Amino acids: CASSIEQGQPQHF.